The 10 T cell receptor beta chains reported below all come from one sample, sequenced in a study of Ad26.COV2.S vaccination and SARS-CoV-2 variants. Documented treatment: 15 to 20 received Ad26.COV2.S at low or high dose, single or two shots; about 5 received placebo; per-sample allocation not given. After the first vaccine or placebo injection, samples were drawn on day 63. This table comes from immunoSEQ multiplex PCR, and its TCRdb copy is limited to in-frame clones, with some not included. The sample shows 430,000 or so clones, about 93% of them seen only once. Sample: peripheral blood, taken in a trial of Ad26.COV2.S vaccine versus placebo. Receptor source: a person aged 18-60 years who received the Ad26.COV2.S COVID-19 vaccine or a placebo.

V gene TRBV30 combines with J gene TRBJ2-3, with D possibly being TRBD1 or TRBD2 (5 bases each). This CDR3 is 19 amino acids long. V dropped 0 bases and J dropped 5 bases, with 27 bases sitting between them. Germline V CDR1 and CDR2: GTSNPN, SVGIG (reference sequence). CDR3 residues: CAWSVGTETGLKRQDTQYF. The CDR3 DNA sequence: TGTGCCTGGAGTGTGGGGACGGAAACCGGTCTCAAAAGGCAAGATACGCAGTATTTT.

This clone was seen a single time. In nucleotides, the CDR3 is TGTGCCAGCAGCCTCCCGATGGTCGAGGGCACAGATACGCAGTATTTT. Translation gives CASSLPMVEGTDTQYF. The chain employs TRBV6-6 and TRBJ2-3, with D unclear. Germline CDR1 MNHNY, CDR2 SVGAGI (reference sequence). The CDR3 consists of 16 residues. Trimming removed 6 bases at V and 1 base at J, with 17 bases between.

This chain connects TRBV20-1 to TRBJ1-1; D unresolved. The CDR3 is 11 amino acids. The germline V and J ends were trimmed by 3 bases and 6 bases, with 8 bases remaining between them. The V gene's germline CDR1 is DFQATT and CDR2 SNEGSKA (reference sequence). CDR3 nucleotides: TGCAGTGCTAGCAAGAAGTCTGAAGCTTTCTTT. This translates into CSASKKSEAFF.

The genes are TRBV7-9 and TRBJ2-1, with D unresolved. With 6 bases removed from V and 5 bases from J, the gap between germline ends came to 11 bases. The CDR3 loop spans 13 amino acids. Germline CDR1 and CDR2: SEHNR and FQNEAQ (reference sequence). The CDR3 region has the DNA TGTGCCAGCAGATTAACGGGCCACAATGAGCAGTTCTTC. Its protein is CASRLTGHNEQFF.

This sequence joins TRBV7-3 and TRBJ2-3; 13 nucleotides line up with TRBD2. Per germline, CDR1 SGHTA and CDR2 FQGTGA. Trimming took 5 bases from V and 2 from J; bases not matched to a gene: 16. The CDR3 is 20 residues long. CDR3 nucleotide sequence: TGTGCCAGCAGCATCGGACTAGCGGGAGAGAGAGGGGGCTTCACAGATACGCAGTATTTT. Translating gives CASSIGLAGERGGFTDTQYF.

The V and J genes are TRBV28 and TRBJ2-2, with D uncertain. CDR3 length equals 14 residues. CDR1 MDHEN and CDR2 SYDVKM come from the germline V gene. The V and J ends lost 1 base and 9 bases respectively, with 12 bases between them. CDR3 bases: TGTGCCAGCAGTTTATCCCTAAGTCGACGGGAGCTGTTTTTT. Translating it yields CASSLSLSRRELFF.

The gene calls are TRBV4-3 and TRBJ2-1; tentatively, D is TRBD1 (6 bases). This CDR3 region has 17 residues. Germline V gene sequence: CDR1 LGHNA, CDR2 YSLEER. The V and J ends lost 4 bases and 6 bases respectively, with 22 bases between them. Written as DNA, the CDR3 is TGCGCCAGCAGCCCCAAAGCGGCAGGGACAAGGGTCAATGAGCAGTTCTTC. Its translation is CASSPKAAGTRVNEQFF.

The V call is TRBV5-5, the J call TRBJ2-3; 9 bases match TRBD2. Germline V gene data show CDR1 as SGHKS and CDR2 as YYEKEE (reference sequence). After removal of 0 bases from V and 4 bases from J, the junction contained 9 bases not matched to a gene. This CDR3 has 17 residues. The CDR3 nucleotides are TGTGCCAGCAGCTTGGAAATAGCGGGAGCAGCTTCAGATACGCAGTATTTT. This gives the protein CASSLEIAGAASDTQYF.

The genes are TRBV28 and TRBJ1-1, with a tentative D call TRBD1 (6 bases). Germline values: CDR1 MDHEN, CDR2 SYDVKM. This CDR3 contains 15 residues. Trimming stripped 3 bases from V and 0 bases from J, with 11 bases between. The CDR3: CASSFFYRVNTEAFF. The CDR3, as DNA: TGTGCCAGCAGTTTTTTTTACAGGGTGAACACTGAAGCTTTCTTT.

The J gene is TRBJ1-2, the V gene TRBV2; the match to TRBD1 covers 7 bases. The V gene's germline CDR1 is SNHLY and CDR2 FYNNEI. CDR3 size: 18 residues. V shed 2 bases and J 1 base; nucleotides not matched to a gene: 13. The CDR3 loop reads CASSENLVEGASNYGYTF. CDR3 nucleotide sequence: TGTGCCAGCAGTGAAAATCTAGTGGAGGGGGCGAGTAACTATGGCTACACCTTC.